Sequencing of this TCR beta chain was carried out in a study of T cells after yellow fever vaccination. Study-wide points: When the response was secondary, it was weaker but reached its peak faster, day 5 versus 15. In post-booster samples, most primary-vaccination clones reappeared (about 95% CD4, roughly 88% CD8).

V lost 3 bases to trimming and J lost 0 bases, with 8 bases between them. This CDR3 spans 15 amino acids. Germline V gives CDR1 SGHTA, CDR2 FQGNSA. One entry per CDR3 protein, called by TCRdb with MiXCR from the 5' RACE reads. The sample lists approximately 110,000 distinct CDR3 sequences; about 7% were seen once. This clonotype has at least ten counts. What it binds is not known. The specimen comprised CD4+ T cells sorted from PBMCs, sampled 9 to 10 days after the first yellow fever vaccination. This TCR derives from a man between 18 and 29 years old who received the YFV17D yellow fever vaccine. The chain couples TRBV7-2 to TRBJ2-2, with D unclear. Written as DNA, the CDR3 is TGTGCCAGCAGCTTGAGATGGGCGAACACCGGGGAGCTGTTTTTT. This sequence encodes CASSLRWANTGELFF.